This is a list of T cell receptor beta chains from one sample in a study of blood T cell repertoires in COVID-19. TCRdb keeps only in-frame clones here, not all; method: immunoSEQ multiplex PCR. This sample has 130,000 or so clones; 80% occur once, and the top ten carry 25%. Sequencing used peripheral blood. The receptors originated from a human donor in a cohort sampled during active COVID-19. The CDR3 runs from the conserved cysteine through the conserved F or W. Each record gives: J gene, V gene, CDR3 protein.

TRBJ2-1 | TRBV4-1 | CASSHVSGLVYNEQFF
TRBJ2-7 | TRBV28 | CASSNSDRGDEQYF
TRBJ2-1 | TRBV11-2 | CASSLSGSGSYNEQFF
TRBJ2-1 | TRBV3-1/TRBV3-2 | CAVLRGGYNEQFF
TRBJ2-6 | TRBV7-6 | CASSLEGASGANVLTF
TRBJ2-3 | TRBV14 | CASSPSFSTDTQYF
TRBJ1-6 | TRBV4-2 | CASSQWGGRSPLHF
TRBJ2-1 | TRBV11-2 | CASSLGPGQPMWDEQFF
TRBJ2-1 | TRBV11-2 | CASSRWSVEQFF
TRBJ1-1 | TRBV2 | CASSELTGGTEAFF
TRBJ2-5 | TRBV25-1 | CASSDSGLGTQYF
TRBJ2-5 | TRBV5-4 | CASTSTGAETQYF
TRBJ1-2 | TRBV4-1 | CASRAQGAVSNYGYTF
TRBJ2-7 | TRBV7-2 | CASSLAVSGPYEQYF
TRBJ1-5 | TRBV18 | CASSPGGIDNQPQHF
TRBJ1-5 | TRBV2 | CASCWGQRNQPQHF
TRBJ2-7 | TRBV28 | CASSLGGNGPYEQYF
TRBJ1-1 | TRBV2 | CASTVVRNTEAFF
TRBJ2-7 | TRBV5-6 | CASSSTGTAFSYEQYF
TRBJ2-5 | TRBV28 | CASSSQETQYF
TRBJ2-2 | TRBV7-3 | CASSPAPAGAGTGELFF
TRBJ2-3 | TRBV21-1 | CASKPTSTDTQYF
TRBJ2-7 | TRBV27 | CASSRTSGGEYEQYF
TRBJ2-2 | TRBV4-2 | CASSPGTGDTGELFF
TRBJ1-2 | TRBV4-3 | CASSPAPGQGDYGYTF
TRBJ1-5 | TRBV27 | CASQEGGFGNQPQHF
TRBJ1-1 | TRBV21-1 | CATPPQVNTEAFF
TRBJ2-7 | TRBV28 | CASSLGGVDPYEQYF
TRBJ2-2 | TRBV7-2 | CASSFTGGLRTGELFF
TRBJ2-1 | TRBV11-2 | CASSLTGFNEQFF
TRBJ1-4 | TRBV6-1 | CASSEARRGDEKLFF
TRBJ1-1 | TRBV3-1/TRBV3-2 | CASSQTRGTEAFF
TRBJ2-1 | TRBV7-2 | CASNPSGGPYNEQFF
TRBJ2-7 | TRBV10-3 | CAISESRQFYEQYF
TRBJ2-5 | TRBV7-9 | CASRTGTAQETQYF
TRBJ1-4 | TRBV28 | CASSPSQGGDNEKLFF
TRBJ1-5 | TRBV6-6 | CASSSTPGGRDQPQHF
TRBJ1-6 | TRBV5-4 | CASSSRDRRVKVRF
TRBJ2-5 | TRBV5-4 | CASSTRQGGTQETQYF
TRBJ1-2 | TRBV6-5 | CASSPGQTVYGYTF
TRBJ2-7 | TRBV7-8 | CASSFDRGAYEQYF
TRBJ1-4 | TRBV5-5 | CASSLRPGAANEKLFF
TRBJ2-1 | TRBV7-8 | CASSLLNVGTYNEQFF
TRBJ2-5 | TRBV12-3/TRBV12-4 | CASSLALGGPQYF
TRBJ2-3 | TRBV6-2/TRBV6-3 | CASSPRLNSGDTQYF
TRBJ2-3 | TRBV18 | CASSRNSADTQYF
TRBJ1-3 | TRBV27 | CASSFREGDTIYF
TRBJ1-2 | TRBV19 | CASSMPGHRYGYTF
TRBJ2-7 | TRBV7-9 | CASSLSQGRVEQYF